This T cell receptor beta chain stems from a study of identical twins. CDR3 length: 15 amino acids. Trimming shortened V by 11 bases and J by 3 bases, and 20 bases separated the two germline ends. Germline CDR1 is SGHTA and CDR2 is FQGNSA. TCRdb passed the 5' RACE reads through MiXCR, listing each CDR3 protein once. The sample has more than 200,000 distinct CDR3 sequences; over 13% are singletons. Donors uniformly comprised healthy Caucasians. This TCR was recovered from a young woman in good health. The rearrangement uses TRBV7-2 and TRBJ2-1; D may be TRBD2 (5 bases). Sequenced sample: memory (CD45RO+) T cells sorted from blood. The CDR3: CAGGIQAGSYNEQFF. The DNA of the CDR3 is TGTGCCGGTGGAATTCAGGCGGGTAGCTACAATGAGCAGTTCTTC.